The clone carrying this T cell receptor (beta chain) turned up a few times. This sample is part of a study of shared clonotypes between healthy human individuals. Each cell subset's genomic DNA was divided evenly among several immunoSEQ plates. Sorted-subset replicate PCRs used 150 to 200 ng of genomic DNA. This amount corresponded to tens of thousands of T cell genomes. Produced via immunoSEQ multiplex PCR; TCRdb's table is partial and in-frame only. The repertoire holds 2 million to 3 million clones, over 85% seen once, with around 0.4% in the top ten. V was shortened by 5 bases and J by 0 bases, with 17 bases between the two germline ends. The CDR3 extends over 16 amino acids. The germline V gene has CDR1 LNHDA and CDR2 SQIVND (reference sequence).

The chain joins TRBV19 to TRBJ2-7; D is perhaps TRBD2 (6 bases). Material for sequencing was naive CD4+ T cells from PBMCs. This sample's subset: CD45RA+ positively selected. The TCR comes from a man aged 18 to 30 in good health. Some clones in this sample may be carry-over from other donors' samples. CDR3 bases: TGTGCCAGTAGTCCTCGTCTGGGGGGAGGCTCCTACGAGCAGTACTTC. Translated: CASSPRLGGGSYEQYF.